This T cell receptor beta chain was profiled in a study of control samples from healthy donors and cancer patients. This table comes from immunoSEQ multiplex PCR, and its TCRdb copy is limited to in-frame clones, with some not included. Here the sample spans about 59,000 clones, around 87% being singletons. This clone has just one count. Germline values: CDR1 SQVTM, CDR2 ANQGSEA. The V end was cut by 7 bases, the J end by 5 bases, with 15 bases between. This CDR3 is 12 amino acids long. The receptor was isolated from a woman aged 55-70 years with lung cancer. Sequencing was performed on PBMCs. The V and J genes are TRBV29-1 and TRBJ2-7, with D maybe TRBD2 (7 bases). CDR3 nucleotide sequence: TGCAGCGCCGAGGGCGGGGGCAACGAGCAGTACTTC. Its translation: CSAEGGGNEQYF.